A selection of T cell receptor beta chains follows, all from one sample in a study of blood T cell repertoires in COVID-19. TCRdb's table, derived via immunoSEQ multiplex PCR, lists solely in-frame clones and lacks some. The sample records roughly 120,000 clones, 85% being singletons. Source material: peripheral blood. The receptor set was obtained from a man aged 40-49 years with acute or convalescent COVID-19. Each CDR3 is given with its conserved first and last residue. A D gene is named only where the DNA matches it firmly. Size tells how often a clone was seen (once, few, many) or the class of an expanded clone, and some rows leave it out.

CDR3nt	CDR3aa	v_gene	d_gene	abundance	j_gene
TGTGCCAGCTCACCCGCCAGGGGGCTTGGAAACACCATATATTTT	CASSPARGLGNTIYF	TRBV18	TRBD1	NA	TRBJ1-3
TGTGCCAGCAGTTCAGTCACAGATACGCAGTATTTT	CASSSVTDTQYF	TRBV28	NA	once	TRBJ2-3
TGTGCTAGCAGCGAGACAGGGGCGATAGATACGCAGTATTTT	CASSETGAIDTQYF	TRBV7-7	TRBD1	once	TRBJ2-3
TGTGCCAGCTTAAACTTCAGGGGCACAGATACGCAGTATTTT	CASLNFRGTDTQYF	TRBV21-1	NA	NA	TRBJ2-3
TGTGCCAGTAGTACCCTCACAGATACGCAGTATTTT	CASSTLTDTQYF	TRBV19	NA	NA	TRBJ2-3
TGTGCCACCAGCAGAGATTGGGCCCCCGGGACAGGGTCTGGTGGGGCCAACGTCCTGACTTTC	CATSRDWAPGTGSGGANVLTF	TRBV15	TRBD1	NA	TRBJ2-6
TGTGCCAGCAGCCCCAGTCGAACCAAAAACATTCAGTACTTC	CASSPSRTKNIQYF	TRBV6-2/TRBV6-3	NA	NA	TRBJ2-4
TGTGCCAGTAGTATGGGGGGGGCAGGGACCGACTATGGCTACACCTTC	CASSMGGAGTDYGYTF	TRBV19	NA	NA	TRBJ1-2
TGTGCCAGCAGTGACCCCAGGGGGCGAATGGATGGCTACACCTTC	CASSDPRGRMDGYTF	TRBV6-1	TRBD1	NA	TRBJ1-2
TGTGCCAGCAGGACTAGCGGGGGGAACACCGGGGAGCTGTTTTTT	CASRTSGGNTGELFF	TRBV7-3	TRBD2	NA	TRBJ2-2
TGTGCCAGCAGCTTGAATAGTTATGAAAAACTGTTTTTT	CASSLNSYEKLFF	TRBV5-6	NA	NA	TRBJ1-4
TGTGCCAGCAGCTTAGTGGAGGGTCAGCCCCAGCATTTT	CASSLVEGQPQHF	TRBV7-8	NA	NA	TRBJ1-5
TGTGCCAGCATTCGATTCGTCGGGGTAGCTAATGAAAAACTGTTTTTT	CASIRFVGVANEKLFF	TRBV6-6	NA	NA	TRBJ1-4
TGCGCCAGCAGCCCCCACGCCCTCCGCGGGAGAGACGAGCAGTACTTC	CASSPHALRGRDEQYF	TRBV5-1	TRBD2	once	TRBJ2-7
TGCGCCAGCAGCGCGGCCGGGACAGGGTCACCCCTCCACTTT	CASSAAGTGSPLHF	TRBV5-1	TRBD1	few	TRBJ1-6
TGTGCCAGCGGGGGACAGCAGAATAATTCACCCCTCCACTTT	CASGGQQNNSPLHF	TRBV6-5	TRBD1	NA	TRBJ1-6
TGTGCCACCGAGGACAGGGGAGCAGATACGCAGTATTTT	CATEDRGADTQYF	TRBV28	TRBD1	NA	TRBJ2-3
TGTGCCAGCAGTGGGGAGGGCCTAGGGCCCCAGCATTTT	CASSGEGLGPQHF	TRBV2	NA	NA	TRBJ1-5
TGTGCCAGCAGTTGGCGGGGGCCCACCTACGAGCAGTACTTC	CASSWRGPTYEQYF	TRBV6-5	NA	NA	TRBJ2-7
TGTGCCAGCTCACCCGTGGGACAGGGGTACGAGCAGTACTTC	CASSPVGQGYEQYF	TRBV18	TRBD1	NA	TRBJ2-7
TGTGCCTGGAAAAGGGGAAACTCTGGAAACACCATATATTTT	CAWKRGNSGNTIYF	TRBV30	NA	NA	TRBJ1-3
TGTGCCAGCAGTTCGGGATTCTATAATTCACCCCTCCACTTT	CASSSGFYNSPLHF	TRBV6-5	NA	once	TRBJ1-6
TGCGCCAGCAGCCAAGCCCAGGGATTAGACTATGGCTACACCTTC	CASSQAQGLDYGYTF	TRBV4-3	NA	few	TRBJ1-2
TGTGCCAGCTCACCTGCGGGCTCCTACAATGAGCAGTTCTTC	CASSPAGSYNEQFF	TRBV18	NA	NA	TRBJ2-1
TGTGCCCCCCGGGACAGGGGCACAGATACGCAGTATTTT	CAPRDRGTDTQYF	TRBV24-1	TRBD1	NA	TRBJ2-3
TGTGCCAGCAGTTTTAGTGGGGAGCTGTTTTTT	CASSFSGELFF	TRBV12-3/TRBV12-4	NA	NA	TRBJ2-2
TGTGCCAGCAGTTTTACGGTAGTAGGGGATCGGAATGAGCAGTTCTTC	CASSFTVVGDRNEQFF	TRBV6-6	NA	NA	TRBJ2-1
TGTGCCAGCAGCTTAATCGGTGGCGGTTACTCTGGAAACACCATATATTTT	CASSLIGGGYSGNTIYF	TRBV7-8	NA	NA	TRBJ1-3
TGTGCCAGCAGCTTAACAGGGGGATGGAGCAATCAGCCCCAGCATTTT	CASSLTGGWSNQPQHF	TRBV28	TRBD1	NA	TRBJ1-5
TGTGCCAGCAGGCGGCCTGGTGCCTACAATGAGCAGTTCTTC	CASRRPGAYNEQFF	TRBV6-5	NA	NA	TRBJ2-1
TGTGCCAGCAGCTTGTGGAGACAGGCGGCGGAGCAGTTCTTC	CASSLWRQAAEQFF	TRBV5-5	NA	NA	TRBJ2-1
TGCGCCAGCACTCCGACATCAACCTACGAGCAGTACTTC	CASTPTSTYEQYF	TRBV10-2	NA	NA	TRBJ2-7